These T cell receptor beta chains were read from a single sample in a study of OX40 agonist ivuxolimab in advanced cancers. Assay: immunoSEQ multiplex PCR; the TCRdb copy retains only in-frame clones and omits some. The sample holds approximately 120,000 clones, 85% to 95% seen once. The sequenced sample was CD4+ or CD8+ T cells sorted from blood, obtained in a trial of the OX40 agonist ivuxolimab. These receptors were collected from an adult with an advanced solid tumor such as melanoma, head and neck, liver or kidney cancer. CDR3s include the opening cysteine and the closing phenylalanine or tryptophan. The D gene is left open where the match is weak. Size is omitted from some rows. Given values are once, few, many or a class for expanded clones.

TGTGCCAGCAGCCGGGGGTGGAGGGCAGATGAAGCTTTCTTT	CASSRGWRADEAFF	TRBJ1-1	-	TRBV7-2	-	14
TGTGCCACCGAATCTAGTGGGGGAGGCACTGAAGCTTTCTTT	CATESSGGGTEAFF	TRBJ1-1	-	TRBV19	-	14
TGCGCCAGCAGCCAAGGACAGGGCCACACAGATACGCAGTATTTT	CASSQGQGHTDTQYF	TRBJ2-3	TRBD1	TRBV4-1	-	15
TGTGCCTGTAGACAGGGGGTAGCTAATGAAAAACTGTTTTTT	CACRQGVANEKLFF	TRBJ1-4	TRBD1	TRBV2	-	14
TGTGCCAGCAGTTTACAGGGAATGACTGAAGCTTTCTTT	CASSLQGMTEAFF	TRBJ1-1	-	TRBV28	-	13
TGTGCCTGGGATTCCCTGGGGGGCCAGCCCCAGCATTTT	CAWDSLGGQPQHF	TRBJ1-5	-	TRBV30	-	13
TGTGCCAGCAGCCCCCCAAACGATTATAGCAATCAGCCCCAGCATTTT	CASSPPNDYSNQPQHF	TRBJ1-5	-	TRBV12-1	-	16
TGTGCCAGTAGTATAGTCGACGCTCTCTATGGCTACACCTTC	CASSIVDALYGYTF	TRBJ1-2	-	TRBV19	-	14
TGTGCCAGCAGTTACTCCGGGACAGGGAACTATGGCTACACCTTC	CASSYSGTGNYGYTF	TRBJ1-2	TRBD1	TRBV6-5	-	15
TGTGCCAGCAGCTTAGCGTTAGCGATTGAGCAGTTCTTC	CASSLALAIEQFF	TRBJ2-1	-	TRBV7-2	few	13
TGTGCCAGCAGTTACACTGCTATTGGAAACACCATATATTTT	CASSYTAIGNTIYF	TRBJ1-3	-	TRBV6-5	-	14
TGTGCCAGCAGCTTGGCAGGGGGGCGGCCCCAGCATTTT	CASSLAGGRPQHF	TRBJ1-5	TRBD1	TRBV5-6	-	13
TGCGCCAGCAGCTTAGGAAATACAGGGAGCTCTGGAAACACCATATATTTT	CASSLGNTGSSGNTIYF	TRBJ1-3	-	TRBV5-1	-	17
TGTGCCAGCAGCCCTAGGACAGATGACTCTGGGGCCAACGTCCTGACTTTC	CASSPRTDDSGANVLTF	TRBJ2-6	-	TRBV28	-	17